The following is a T cell receptor (beta chain) sequence with its context. Libraries were prepared by immunoSEQ multiplex PCR; TCRdb keeps only in-frame clonotypes and omits some of them. The sample records about 23,000 clones, 90% being singletons. Time point indicated: newly diagnosed, previously untreated cHL patient sample. Magnetic negative selection served to purify CD4+ T cells out of PBMCs that had been thawed. The CDR3 totals 14 residues. Germline V gene lookup returns CDR1 KGHSH and CDR2 LQKENI. V gave up 3 bases and J gave up 6 bases; unmatched junction bases: 5. These data originate in a study of PD-1 blockade in classical Hodgkin lymphoma.

The clonotype originates from a human donor with classical Hodgkin lymphoma. Sequenced: CD4+ T cells from blood. The chain couples TRBV18 to TRBJ2-1, with 7 bases fitting TRBD1. The CDR3 DNA is TGTGCCAGCTCACCTTCGACAGGGATCAATGAGCAGTTCTTC. Its translation: CASSPSTGINEQFF.